This paragraph reports one T cell receptor (beta chain). In the original processing: Researchers report that nucleated cell counts were estimated from reference gene primer amplification. Data came from immunoSEQ multiplex PCR; TCRdb stores just in-frame clones and leaves some out. V, J and clone size are those of that table, while D and trimming were read from the DNA. The sample lists 110,000 to 150,000 clones; approximately 84% were seen once. This entry is derived from a study of blood T cell repertoires in COVID-19. In the study overall: The United States, Italy and Spain supplied acute and convalescent COVID-19 samples.

Germline CDR1 and CDR2: SGDLS and YYNGEE. The CDR3 extends over 13 amino acids. V was pared by 4 bases and J by 8 bases, with 15 bases between. This sequence was found in a man aged 35-49 years with acute COVID-19. The chain couples TRBV9 to TRBJ1-2; D possibly corresponds to TRBD1 (6 bases). Specimen: PBMCs or T cells enriched from blood (not recorded which). The DNA of the CDR3 is TGTGCCAGCAGCTCCCGACAGGCTGGCGGCTACACCTTC. This gives the protein CASSSRQAGGYTF.